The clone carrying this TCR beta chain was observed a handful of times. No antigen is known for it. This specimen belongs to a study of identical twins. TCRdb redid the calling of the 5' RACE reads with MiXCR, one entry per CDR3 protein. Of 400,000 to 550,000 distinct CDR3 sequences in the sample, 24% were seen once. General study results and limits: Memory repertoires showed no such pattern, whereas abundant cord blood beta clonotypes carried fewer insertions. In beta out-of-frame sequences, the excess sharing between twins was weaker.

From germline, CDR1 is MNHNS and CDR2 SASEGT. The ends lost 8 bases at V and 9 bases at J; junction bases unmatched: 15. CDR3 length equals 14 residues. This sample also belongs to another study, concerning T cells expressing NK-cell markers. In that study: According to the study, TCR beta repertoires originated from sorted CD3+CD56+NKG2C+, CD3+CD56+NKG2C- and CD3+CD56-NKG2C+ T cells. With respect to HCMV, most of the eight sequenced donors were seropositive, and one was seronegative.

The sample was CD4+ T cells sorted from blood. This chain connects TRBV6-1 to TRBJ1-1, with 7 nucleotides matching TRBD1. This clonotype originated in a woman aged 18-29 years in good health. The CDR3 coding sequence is TGTGCCAGCCTCAATCCGGGGGACAGAGAAAAAGCTTTCTTT. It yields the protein CASLNPGDREKAFF.